This T cell receptor beta chain was profiled in a study of CD8 T cells in ankylosing spondylitis. With respect to this clonotype: Its target is unknown.

General observations from the study: Researchers reportedly found disease-linked clones significantly enriched in matched ankylosing spondylitis synovial fluid. Prior literature has documented some motif variants in synovial fluid and blood from reactive arthritis. Ankylosing spondylitis blood appeared to be characterized by a TCR beta motif of about 8 highly homologous variants.

Libraries for TCR beta were made by quantitative 5'-RACE with molecular barcodes. TCRdb fed the 5' RACE reads into MiXCR, producing one record per CDR3 protein. Among 700,000 or so distinct CDR3 sequences, around a fifth were seen once, and the ten largest hold about 20%. The sequence derives from a male donor with ankylosing spondylitis. Sequenced material: blood, either unsorted or a sorted T cell fraction (not recorded which).

The DNA for the CDR3 is TGTGCCAGCAGCTTAGGAAAGGGTGCCCAGGCAGATACGCAGTATTTT. Encoded protein: CASSLGKGAQADTQYF. The V and J genes are TRBV7-9 and TRBJ2-3; D remains ambiguous. CDR1 and CDR2 (germline): SEHNR, FQNEAQ (reference sequence). This CDR3 spans 16 amino acids. Trimming took 1 base from V and 4 from J, leaving 15 bases between them.